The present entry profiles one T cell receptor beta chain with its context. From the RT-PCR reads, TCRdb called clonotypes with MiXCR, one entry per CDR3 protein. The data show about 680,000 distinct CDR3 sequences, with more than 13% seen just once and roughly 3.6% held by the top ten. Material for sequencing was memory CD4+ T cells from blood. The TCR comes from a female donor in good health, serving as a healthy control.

CDR3 coding DNA: TGTGCCAGCCGAACGGACAACACCGGGGAGCTGTTTTTT. The encoded protein is CASRTDNTGELFF. The chain combines TRBV7-3 with TRBJ2-2; D is unclear. The CDR3 spans 13 residues. Germline-derived CDR1 and CDR2 are SGHTA and FQGTGA. Trimming removed 8 bases from V and 2 bases from J, with 9 bases in between.